This T cell receptor (beta chain) came from a study of T cells in tuberculosis. Overall study: A South African cohort included IGRA-negative adolescents, latently infected IGRA-positive adolescents and adults with active tuberculosis.

V lost 0 bases to trimming and J lost 7 bases; unmatched junction nucleotides: 6. Per germline, CDR1 SGDLS and CDR2 YYNGEE. The CDR3 runs 16 residues. TCRdb's copy holds only in-frame clones and misses some; the assay was immunoSEQ multiplex PCR. The sample has about 43,000 clones; roughly 94% are singletons. As to this clone: The antigen is not known.

Study observations and caveats: Active tuberculosis alpha repertoires lay closer to GMM-specific TCRs than controls'.

The rearrangement uses TRBV9 and TRBJ2-1; 11 bases are a match to TRBD1. The sample was PBMCs. The receptor was derived from a donor aged 10 to 29 with latent tuberculosis or without tuberculosis infection. Some clones in this sample may be carry-over from other donors' samples. The CDR3 nucleotides read TGTGCCAGCAGCGTAGGGACAGGGGGCGCGTGGAATGAGCAGTTCTTC. This codes for CASSVGTGGAWNEQFF.